The clone carrying this T cell receptor beta chain was observed a handful of times. The sample originates from a study of blood T cell repertoires in COVID-19. The overall study: Some COVID-19 samples were acute and others convalescent; all came from the United States, Italy and Spain. PBMCs, B-cell-depleted T cells, or T cells were the source of the cDNA or gDNA that made up the material.

Produced via immunoSEQ multiplex PCR; TCRdb's table is partial and in-frame only. The table shows approximately 220,000 clones, with around nine tenths occurring only once. The germline gives CDR1 SGHTA, CDR2 FQGTGA. The ends were cut back, 5 bases at V and 7 bases at J, with 9 bases in the middle. This CDR3 has 12 residues. This receptor was identified in a man aged 55 to 70 who had recovered from COVID-19. The chain couples TRBV7-3 to TRBJ2-1; D is perhaps TRBD1 (5 bases). The sample taken for sequencing was peripheral blood. DNA of the CDR3: TGTGCCAGCAGCCAACCAGGGAATGAGCAGTTCTTC. Protein sequence: CASSQPGNEQFF.